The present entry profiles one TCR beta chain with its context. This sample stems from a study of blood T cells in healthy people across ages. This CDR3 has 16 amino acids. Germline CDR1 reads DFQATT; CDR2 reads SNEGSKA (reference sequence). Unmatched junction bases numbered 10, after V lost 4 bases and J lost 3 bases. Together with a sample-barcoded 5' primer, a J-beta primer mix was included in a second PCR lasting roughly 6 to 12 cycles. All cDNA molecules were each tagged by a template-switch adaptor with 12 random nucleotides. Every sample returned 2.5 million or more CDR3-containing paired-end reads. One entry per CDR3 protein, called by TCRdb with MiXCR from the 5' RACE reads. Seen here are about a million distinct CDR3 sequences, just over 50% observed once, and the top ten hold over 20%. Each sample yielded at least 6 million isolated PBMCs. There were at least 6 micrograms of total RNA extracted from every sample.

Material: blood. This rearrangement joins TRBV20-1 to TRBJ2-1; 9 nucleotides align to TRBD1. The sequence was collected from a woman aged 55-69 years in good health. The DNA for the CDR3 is TGCAGTGCTATCACAGTAGACAGGGGGTACTACAATGAGCAGTTCTTC. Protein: CSAITVDRGYYNEQFF.